A single sample gave rise to the 22 T cell receptor beta chains below, sequenced in a study of T cell responses to AZD1222 COVID-19 vaccine. This table comes from immunoSEQ multiplex PCR, and its TCRdb copy is limited to in-frame clones, with some not included. The sample carries around 120,000 clones, over 75% recorded once. Sequenced here: peripheral blood, sampled on day 0 of AZD1222 vaccination. The receptors shown here come from an adult in good health.

The V call is TRBV25-1, the J call TRBJ1-1, with TRBD1 as a possible D gene (5 bases). With 7 bases removed from V and 1 base from J, the gap between germline ends came to 13 bases. The CDR3 has 14 amino acids. Germline lookup yields CDR1 MGHDK and CDR2 SYGVNS. In nucleotides, the CDR3 is TGTGCCAGCAAAGCCGGGACGGCGAACACTGAAGCTTTCTTT. Amino acid sequence: CASKAGTANTEAFF.

This chain joins TRBV3-1 (or the pseudogene TRBV3-2) and TRBJ1-1; tentative D call: TRBD1 (5 bases). The germline V gene encodes CDR1 LGHDT and CDR2 YNNKEL (reference sequence). Trimming left V 4 bases short and J 7 bases short, with 16 bases between. This CDR3 region has 14 residues. The chain's CDR3 is CASSPGAVFGEAFF. The CDR3 DNA is TGTGCCAGCAGCCCCGGGGCGGTCTTTGGTGAAGCTTTCTTT.

The genes are TRBV19 and TRBJ2-1; D tentatively fits TRBD1 or TRBD2 (6 bases each). V was pared by 6 bases and J by 6 bases, with 15 bases between. CDR3 length equals 14 residues. Germline values: CDR1 LNHDA, CDR2 SQIVND (reference sequence). CDR3: CASRAGHSANEQFF. The CDR3 region has the DNA TGTGCCAGTAGGGCGGGACACTCCGCCAATGAGCAGTTCTTC.

The chain joins TRBV20-1 to TRBJ1-1, with unresolved D. Germline loops: CDR1 DFQATT, CDR2 SNEGSKA (reference sequence). CDR3 length equals 11 residues. Between the trimmed V and J ends, which lost 1 base and 1 base, there was a span of 1 base. The DNA for the CDR3 is TGCAGTGCTAGAGGGAACACTGAAGCTTTCTTT. It is translated as CSARGNTEAFF.

The V call is TRBV6-5, the J call TRBJ2-5; TRBD1 agrees at 7 bases. The trim removed 10 bases at V and 2 bases at J, leaving 4 bases unmatched. Germline CDR1 is MNHEY and CDR2 is SVGAGI. The CDR3 has 12 amino acids. CDR3 nucleotides: TGTGCCACAGGGACAGTACAAGAGACCCAGTACTTC. It is translated as CATGTVQETQYF.

The chain uses TRBV18 and TRBJ2-1, with TRBD2 matching over 11 bases. The J segment lost 4 bases and the V segment lost 3 bases, leaving 5 bases of the junction unmatched. CDR1 is KGHSH, CDR2 LQKENI, per germline. CDR3 length equals 16 residues. CDR3 bases: TGTGCCAGCTCACCCTTAGCGGGAGGGAGTTACAATGAGCAGTTCTTC. Translated, it gives CASSPLAGGSYNEQFF.

Here the CDR3 reads CASRLAGTQETQYF. DNA of the CDR3: TGTGCCAGCCGTTTGGCGGGAACACAAGAGACCCAGTACTTC. This chain uses TRBV6-5 with TRBJ2-5, with a possible D match to TRBD2 (6 bases). This CDR3 contains 14 residues. The germline V gene has CDR1 MNHEY and CDR2 SVGAGI. Trimming shortened V by 8 bases and J by 2 bases, and 15 bases separated the two germline ends.

The rearrangement uses TRBV18 and TRBJ2-1; D is ambiguous. Between the trimmed V and J ends, which lost 2 bases and 10 bases, there was a span of 12 bases. CDR1 KGHSH and CDR2 LQKENI come from the germline V gene. The CDR3 is 13 amino acids. This chain's CDR3 is CASSPGRLSEQFF. DNA for the CDR3: TGTGCCAGCTCACCAGGGCGTCTGTCCGAGCAGTTCTTC.

V and J are TRBV2 and TRBJ2-3; 8 bases agree with TRBD2. V was pared by 10 bases and J by 2 bases, with 14 bases of the junction left unmatched. This CDR3 has 16 amino acids. Germline assignment: CDR1 SNHLY and CDR2 FYNNEI. The CDR3 sequence: CATSRSGLGDTDTQYF. The CDR3 nucleotides are TGTGCCACCTCCCGATCGGGACTAGGGGACACAGATACGCAGTATTTT.

The count of this clone is one. The V gene is TRBV7-9, the J gene TRBJ1-1; 8 nucleotides match TRBD1. The length of the CDR3 is 15 residues. Unmatched junction bases numbered 7, after V lost 7 bases and J lost 0 bases. Germline V gene sequence: CDR1 SEHNR, CDR2 FQNEAQ (reference sequence). The CDR3 DNA reads TGTGCCAGCACTCTACAGGGGGTAATGAACACTGAAGCTTTCTTT. Translating gives CASTLQGVMNTEAFF. Full variable domain (outside the CDR3, taken from reference TRBV7-9 and TRBJ1-1): DTGVSQNPRHKITKRGQNVTFRCDPISEHNRLYWYRQTLGQGPEFLTYFQNEAQLEKSRLLSDRFSAERPKGSFSTLEIQRTEQGDSAMYLCASTLQGVMNTEAFFGQGTRLTVV.

This clone appeared once. The rearrangement uses TRBV6-7 and TRBJ1-4, with 8 bases identical to TRBD1. TRBV6-7 is treated as an ORF (open reading frame) with a function not yet certain. The CDR3 has 16 residues. Germline trimming cut 1 base from V and 3 bases from J; bases unmatched to any gene: 4. CDR3 sequence: CASSYLTGGANEKLFF. Here the CDR3 DNA reads TGTGCCAGCAGTTACTTAACAGGGGGGGCTAATGAAAAACTGTTTTTT.

V usage is TRBV7-8 and J usage is TRBJ1-5; the D is unclear. The V gene lost 1 base and the J gene lost 5 bases, with 9 bases spanning the gap. The CDR3 has 14 residues. Germline V gene lookup returns CDR1 SGHVS and CDR2 FQNEAQ. The CDR3 here is CASSLGQDYQPQHF. The CDR3 DNA is TGTGCCAGCAGCTTAGGGCAGGATTATCAGCCCCAGCATTTT.

This clone occurred once. V is TRBV2 and J is TRBJ2-2; 8 bases are a match to TRBD2. This CDR3 region has 15 residues. V dropped 6 bases and J dropped 4; count of bases not matched to a gene: 7. Germline CDR1 reads SNHLY; CDR2 reads FYNNEI. CDR3 region: CASREREIGTGELFF. DNA of the CDR3: TGTGCCAGCAGAGAGCGGGAGATTGGCACCGGGGAGCTGTTTTTT.

This chain connects TRBV10-3 to TRBJ1-2; TRBD1 agrees at 9 bases. J gave up 3 bases and V 0 bases, and 17 bases lay outside the gene matches. The germline CDR1 and CDR2 sequences are ENHRY and SYGVKD. The CDR3 has 20 amino acids. The CDR3, as DNA: TGTGCCATCAGTGAGTCGACTCGGGGCATGACAGGGGGACGGTACTATGGCTACACCTTC. Its protein product is CAISESTRGMTGGRYYGYTF.

CDR3 DNA sequence: TGTGCCAGCAGAGGCGGGAATCGCGAGCAGTACTTC. Translating it yields CASRGGNREQYF. The genes are TRBV7-2 and TRBJ2-7; possible D gene TRBD2, 6 bases. The CDR3 extends over 12 amino acids. Germline CDR1 SGHTA, CDR2 FQGNSA. V dropped 6 bases and J dropped 6 bases, with 12 bases sitting between them.

This clone was observed a handful of times. The gene calls are TRBV2 and TRBJ1-4, with TRBD1 as a possible D gene (6 bases). The CDR3 extends over 15 amino acids. CDR1 is SNHLY, CDR2 FYNNEI, per germline. V dropped 4 bases and J dropped 4 bases, with 13 bases sitting between them. CDR3 in amino acids: CASSVFQGINEKLFF. CDR3 coding DNA: TGTGCCAGCAGTGTTTTCCAGGGGATTAATGAAAAACTGTTTTTT.

The chain couples TRBV6-1 to TRBJ1-4; no clear D gene. CDR3 size: 14 residues. Trimming removed 3 bases at V and 2 bases at J, with 7 bases between. Germline values: CDR1 MNHNS, CDR2 SASEGT. The CDR3 DNA reads as TGTGCCAGCAGTGAGGGAGGGACTAATGAAAAACTGTTTTTT. Protein: CASSEGGTNEKLFF.

The table lists this clone with a count of one. Here the CDR3 reads CASTNAAEQFF. In DNA, the CDR3 is TGTGCCAGCACCAATGCAGCTGAGCAGTTCTTC. The chain joins TRBV11-2 to TRBJ2-1; D is unclear. Germline CDR1 and CDR2: SGHAT and FQNNGV. The CDR3 is made up of 11 amino acids. Trimming cost V 7 bases and J 9 bases, with 10 bases left between them.

V is TRBV5-1 and J is TRBJ2-5; D gene uncertain. V dropped 2 bases and J dropped 5 bases, with 13 bases sitting between them. Germline V gene sequence: CDR1 SGHRS, CDR2 YFSETQ. The CDR3 has 14 amino acids. DNA of the CDR3: TGCGCCAGCAGCTTAGGGTCCTTTCCGGAGACCCAGTACTTC. Amino acid sequence: CASSLGSFPETQYF.

This chain uses TRBV7-2 with TRBJ2-1, with 11 bases that match TRBD2. This CDR3 region has 15 residues. With V trimmed by 2 bases and J by 9 bases, 6 bases remained unmatched. The germline gives CDR1 SGHTA, CDR2 FQGNSA. The CDR3 DNA reads TGTGCCAGCAGCTTACCTAGCGGGAGGAGACGTGAGCAGTTCTTC. It codes for CASSLPSGRRREQFF. The whole variable domain, remainder taken from reference TRBV7-2 and TRBJ2-1, is GAGVSQSPSNKVTEKGKDVELRCDPISGHTALYWYRQSLGQGLEFLIYFQGNSAPDKSGLPSDRFSAERTGGSVSTLTIQRTQQEDSAVYLCASSLPSGRRREQFFGPGTRLTVL.

This clone was found once. CDR3 nucleotide sequence: TGTGCCAGCAGTTCTAAACCCAATAACAGGGGCAATCAGCCCCAGCATTTT. This gives the protein CASSSKPNNRGNQPQHF. This sequence joins TRBV28 and TRBJ1-5; D may be TRBD1 (6 bases). This CDR3 comprises 17 residues. CDR1 MDHEN and CDR2 SYDVKM come from the germline V gene. V was pared by 4 bases and J by 2 bases, with 18 bases between.

The CDR3 here is CASSLASRPEFNEQFF. CDR3 nucleotides: TGCGCCAGCAGCTTGGCCTCTAGGCCAGAATTCAATGAGCAGTTCTTC. The rearrangement uses TRBV5-1 and TRBJ2-1; D is undetermined. The CDR3 runs to 16 residues. Germline CDR1 reads SGHRS; CDR2 reads YFSETQ. The V end lost 0 bases, the J end lost 6 bases, and 16 bases lay between the germline ends.